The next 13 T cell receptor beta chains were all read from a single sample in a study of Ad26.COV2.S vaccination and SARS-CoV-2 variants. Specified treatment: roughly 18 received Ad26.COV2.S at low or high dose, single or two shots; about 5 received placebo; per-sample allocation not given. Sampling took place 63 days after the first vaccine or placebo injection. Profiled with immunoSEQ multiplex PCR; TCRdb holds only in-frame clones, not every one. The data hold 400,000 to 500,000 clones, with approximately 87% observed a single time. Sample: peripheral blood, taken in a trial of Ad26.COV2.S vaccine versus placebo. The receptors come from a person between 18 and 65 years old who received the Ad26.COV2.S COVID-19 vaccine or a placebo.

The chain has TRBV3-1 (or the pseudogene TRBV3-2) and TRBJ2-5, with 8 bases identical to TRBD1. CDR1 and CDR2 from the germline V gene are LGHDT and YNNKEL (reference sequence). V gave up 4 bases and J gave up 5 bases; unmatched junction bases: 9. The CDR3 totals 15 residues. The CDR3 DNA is TGTGCCAGCAGCCCCCCCGACAGGGGTGTTGAGACCCAGTACTTC. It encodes CASSPPDRGVETQYF.

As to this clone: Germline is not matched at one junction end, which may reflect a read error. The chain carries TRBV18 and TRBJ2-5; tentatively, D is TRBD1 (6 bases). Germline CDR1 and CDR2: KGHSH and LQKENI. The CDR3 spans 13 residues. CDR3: CASSPQGLETQYF. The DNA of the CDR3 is TGTGCCAGCTCGCCACAGGGATTAGAGACCCAGTACTTC.

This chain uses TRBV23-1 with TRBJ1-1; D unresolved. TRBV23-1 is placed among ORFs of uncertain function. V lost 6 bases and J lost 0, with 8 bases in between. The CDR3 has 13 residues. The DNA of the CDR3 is TGCGCCAGCAGGACGGGAATGAACACTGAAGCTTTCTTT. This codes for CASRTGMNTEAFF.

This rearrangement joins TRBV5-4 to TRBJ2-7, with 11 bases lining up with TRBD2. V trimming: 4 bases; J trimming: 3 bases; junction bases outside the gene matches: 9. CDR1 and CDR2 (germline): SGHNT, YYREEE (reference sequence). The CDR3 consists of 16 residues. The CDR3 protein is CASSAGTSGGYYEQYF. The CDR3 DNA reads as TGTGCCAGCAGCGCCGGGACTAGCGGTGGGTACTACGAGCAGTACTTC.

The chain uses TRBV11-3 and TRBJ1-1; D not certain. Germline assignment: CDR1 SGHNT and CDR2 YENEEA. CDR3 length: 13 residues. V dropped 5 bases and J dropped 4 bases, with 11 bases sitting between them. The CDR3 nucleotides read TGTGCCAGCAGCACAGCGACGGGCACTGAAGCTTTCTTT. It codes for CASSTATGTEAFF.

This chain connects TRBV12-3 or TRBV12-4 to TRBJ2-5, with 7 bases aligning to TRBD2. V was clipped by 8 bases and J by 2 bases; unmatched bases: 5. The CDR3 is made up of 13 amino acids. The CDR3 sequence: CASWGGIQETQYF. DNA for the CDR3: TGTGCCAGCTGGGGGGGAATTCAAGAGACCCAGTACTTC.

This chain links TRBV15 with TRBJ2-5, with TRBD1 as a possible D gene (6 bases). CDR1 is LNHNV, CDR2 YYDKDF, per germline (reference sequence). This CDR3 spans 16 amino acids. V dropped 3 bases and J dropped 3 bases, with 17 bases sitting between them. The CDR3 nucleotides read TGTGCCACCAGCAGGGCAAGGGGGATGGGTAAAGAGACCCAGTACTTC. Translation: CATSRARGMGKETQYF.

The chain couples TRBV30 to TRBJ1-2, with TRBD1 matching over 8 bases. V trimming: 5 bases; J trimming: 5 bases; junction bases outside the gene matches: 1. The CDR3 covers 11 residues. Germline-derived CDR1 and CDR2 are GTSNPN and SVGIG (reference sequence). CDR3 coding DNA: TGTGCCTGGCAGGGGGCGTATGGCTACACCTTC. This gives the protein CAWQGAYGYTF.

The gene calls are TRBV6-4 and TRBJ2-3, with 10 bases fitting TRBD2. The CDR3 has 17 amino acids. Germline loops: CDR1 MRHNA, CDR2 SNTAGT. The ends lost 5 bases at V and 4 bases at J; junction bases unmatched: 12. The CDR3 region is CASSLQGGSGGPDTQYF. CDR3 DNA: TGTGCCAGCAGTCTGCAGGGGGGTAGCGGGGGGCCAGATACGCAGTATTTT.

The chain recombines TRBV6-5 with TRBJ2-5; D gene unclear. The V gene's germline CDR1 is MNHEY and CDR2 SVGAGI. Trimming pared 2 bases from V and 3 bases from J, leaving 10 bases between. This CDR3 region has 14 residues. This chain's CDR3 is CASSYVGSKETQYF. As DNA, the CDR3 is TGTGCCAGCAGTTACGTTGGCAGTAAAGAGACCCAGTACTTC.

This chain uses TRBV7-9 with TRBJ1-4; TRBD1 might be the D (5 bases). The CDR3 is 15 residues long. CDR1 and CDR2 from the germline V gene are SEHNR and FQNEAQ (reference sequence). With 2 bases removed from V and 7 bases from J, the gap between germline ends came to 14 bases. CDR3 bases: TGTGCCAGCAGCTTACAAGGGACCCGGGGTGAAAAACTGTTTTTT. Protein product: CASSLQGTRGEKLFF.

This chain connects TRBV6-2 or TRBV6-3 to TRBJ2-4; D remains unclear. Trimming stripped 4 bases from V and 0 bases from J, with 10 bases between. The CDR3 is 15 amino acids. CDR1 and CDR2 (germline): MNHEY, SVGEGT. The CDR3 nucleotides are TGTGCCAGCAGTTCGCCGACACTAGCCAAAAACATTCAGTACTTC. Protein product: CASSSPTLAKNIQYF.

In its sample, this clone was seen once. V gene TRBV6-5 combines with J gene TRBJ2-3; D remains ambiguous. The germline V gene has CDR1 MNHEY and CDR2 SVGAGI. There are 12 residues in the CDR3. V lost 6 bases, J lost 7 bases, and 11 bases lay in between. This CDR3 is CASSKGSYTQYF. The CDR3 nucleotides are TGTGCCAGCAGCAAAGGGTCTTATACGCAGTATTTT.